These 27 T cell receptor beta chains originate from one sample sequenced in a study of cytomegalovirus exposure and HLA in healthy donors. With 60 Vbeta and 13 Jbeta primers, the PCR was carried out. The protocol was immunoSEQ multiplex PCR, while the TCRdb copy is restricted to in-frame clones and leaves out a portion. The sample includes about 160,000 clones, 82% of them seen just once. Sequences were obtained from PBMCs. These receptors originate from a girl under 18 in good health and CMV-seropositive.

The J gene is TRBJ2-5, the V gene TRBV5-1; 8 bases fit TRBD1. The germline V gene encodes CDR1 SGHRS and CDR2 YFSETQ. The CDR3 contains 14 residues. The V and J ends lost 5 bases and 1 base, in that order; junction bases with no gene match: 4. CDR3 nucleotides: TGCGCCAGCAGTTCCACAGGGGGCCAAGAGACCCAGTACTTC. This translates into CASSSTGGQETQYF.

Concerning this clone: This sample includes further DNA sequences coding for the same CDR3. The V call is TRBV2, the J call TRBJ2-5, with a tentative D call TRBD2 (6 bases). The CDR3 has 12 amino acids. Germline V gives CDR1 SNHLY, CDR2 FYNNEI. The ends were cut back, 4 bases at V and 3 bases at J, with 6 bases in the middle. Here the CDR3 DNA reads TGTGCCAGCAGTGCGGGGGAAGAGACCCAGTACTTC. Translated: CASSAGEETQYF. Variable domain in full (rest from reference TRBV2 and TRBJ2-5): EPEVTQTPSHQVTQMGQEVILRCVPISNHLYFYWYRQILGQKVEFLVSFYNNEISEKSEIFDDQFSVERPDGSNFTLKIRSTKLEDSAMYFCASSAGEETQYFGPGTRLLVL.

This clone has a single count. This chain uses TRBV14 with TRBJ2-3, with TRBD2 matching 7 bases. The germline V gene has CDR1 SGHDN and CDR2 FVKESK. CDR3 length: 16 amino acids. J gave up 0 bases and V 4 bases, and 7 bases lay outside the gene matches. CDR3 DNA sequence: TGTGCCAGCAGCCGGTTTCAAGCGGGAAGCACAGATACGCAGTATTTT. Its translation: CASSRFQAGSTDTQYF.

The chain carries TRBV7-9 and TRBJ2-2, with TRBD2 identical over 11 bases. CDR1 SEHNR and CDR2 FQNEAQ come from the germline V gene (reference sequence). J was trimmed by 1 base and V by 5 bases; bases with no gene match: 6. This CDR3 is 17 amino acids long. The CDR3 DNA sequence: TGTGCCAGCAGCCTTCAGACTAGCGGGGTGAACACCGGGGAGCTGTTTTTT. It yields the protein CASSLQTSGVNTGELFF.

The chain is built from TRBV9 and TRBJ2-5; D is ambiguous. The germline V and J ends were trimmed by 0 bases and 3 bases, with 6 bases remaining between them. The CDR3 is 13 residues long. From germline, CDR1 is SGDLS and CDR2 YYNGEE. The chain's CDR3 is CASSVGAKETQYF. CDR3 nucleotides: TGTGCCAGCAGCGTAGGGGCTAAAGAGACCCAGTACTTC. The full variable domain, with the rest looked up from reference TRBV9 and TRBJ2-5, is DSGVTQTPKHLITATGQRVTLRCSPRSGDLSVYWYQQSLDQGLQFLIQYYNGEERAKGNILERFSAQQFPDLHSELNLSSLELGDSALYFCASSVGAKETQYFGPGTRLLVL.

The chain recombines TRBV6-1 with TRBJ2-1, with D hard to call. The CDR3 extends over 16 amino acids. Trimming took off 4 bases at V and 4 bases at J, with 17 bases between the two ends. Germline values: CDR1 MNHNS, CDR2 SASEGT. The CDR3 bases are TGTGCCAGCAGTGTCCTCGGTCTTCGAAGTTACAATGAGCAGTTCTTC. Translation: CASSVLGLRSYNEQFF.

CDR3 nucleotides: TGTGCCAGCAGCTTAGAGGGGCTAGCGGATTACAATGAGCAGTTCTTC. It specifies CASSLEGLADYNEQFF. The V call is TRBV11-3, the J call TRBJ2-1, with 7 bases identical to TRBD2. The CDR3 is 16 residues long. The germline CDR1 and CDR2 sequences are SGHNT and YENEEA. Unmatched junction bases numbered 6, after V lost 0 bases and J lost 4 bases.

This sequence joins TRBV27 and TRBJ2-7; 11 bases are shared with TRBD2. V dropped 6 bases and J dropped 3; count of bases not matched to a gene: 1. The CDR3 runs to 13 residues. Germline V lookup: CDR1 MNHEY, CDR2 SMNVEV (reference sequence). DNA of the CDR3: TGTGCCAGCAGCCTAGCGGGAGGCTACGAGCAGTACTTC. Amino acid sequence: CASSLAGGYEQYF.

The chain uses TRBV27 and TRBJ1-5, with 7 nucleotides matching TRBD1. The germline V gene encodes CDR1 MNHEY and CDR2 SMNVEV (reference sequence). The CDR3 consists of 14 residues. The junction had 8 bases not matched to a gene; V was cut back by 6 bases and J by 6 bases. The CDR3 protein is CASSQDRDLQPQHF. As DNA, the CDR3 is TGTGCCAGCAGCCAAGACAGGGATCTTCAGCCCCAGCATTTT.

This clone is a singleton in its sample. The V and J genes are TRBV6-5 and TRBJ1-2; no clear D. This CDR3 region has 14 residues. Germline CDR1 MNHEY, CDR2 SVGAGI. V lost 6 bases and J lost 4, with 15 bases in between. Written as DNA, the CDR3 is TGTGCCAGCAGCTCTGACAACGGGGTCTATGGCTACACCTTC. Protein product: CASSSDNGVYGYTF.

The chain employs TRBV28 and TRBJ2-2; 8 nucleotides line up with TRBD2. V lost 5 bases to trimming and J lost 4 bases; unmatched junction nucleotides: 6. Germline-derived CDR1 and CDR2 are MDHEN and SYDVKM. The CDR3 extends over 15 amino acids. The CDR3 reads CASSEGLASTGELFF. CDR3 bases: TGTGCCAGCAGTGAAGGACTAGCAAGCACCGGGGAGCTGTTTTTT.

This chain connects TRBV6-6 to TRBJ1-2; D perhaps matches TRBD1 (6 bases). The germline V gene encodes CDR1 MNHNY and CDR2 SVGAGI (reference sequence). This CDR3 region has 13 residues. V lost 4 bases to trimming and J lost 8 bases, with 14 bases between them. CDR3 loop: CASSFRTAAGYTF. CDR3 DNA sequence: TGTGCCAGCAGTTTCCGGACAGCTGCGGGCTACACCTTC.

The rearrangement uses TRBV6-6 and TRBJ2-5; 9 bases align to TRBD2. The CDR3 sequence is 16 residues long. Per germline, CDR1 MNHNY and CDR2 SVGAGI (reference sequence). V lost 7 bases to trimming and J lost 5 bases; unmatched junction nucleotides: 14. CDR3 protein: CASTGGSGGPGETQYF. In nucleotides, the CDR3 is TGTGCCAGCACAGGGGGGAGCGGGGGGCCGGGGGAGACCCAGTACTTC.

The V call is TRBV9, the J call TRBJ2-1; 8 bases map to TRBD1. CDR1 is SGDLS, CDR2 YYNGEE, per germline. V lost 3 bases and J lost 1; bases outside the gene matches: 3. This CDR3 region has 15 residues. CDR3 sequence: CASSATGESYNEQFF. CDR3 nucleotide sequence: TGTGCCAGCAGCGCGACAGGGGAGTCCTACAATGAGCAGTTCTTC.

The J gene is TRBJ2-7, the V gene TRBV5-1; D is perhaps TRBD1 (6 bases). The CDR3 contains 16 residues. Germline CDR1 is SGHRS and CDR2 is YFSETQ. V was pared by 6 bases and J by 0 bases, with 19 bases between. The CDR3 loop is CASTWGRGASSYEQYF. For the CDR3, the DNA is TGCGCCAGCACTTGGGGGCGAGGGGCGAGCTCCTACGAGCAGTACTTC.

This clone has only one observation. V and J are TRBV7-2 and TRBJ2-3; D gene unclear. Germline CDR1 and CDR2: SGHTA and FQGNSA. The CDR3 has 12 amino acids. V was pared by 4 bases and J by 2 bases, with 4 bases between. DNA of the CDR3: TGTGCCAGCAGCTCCGTCACAGATACGCAGTATTTT. This encodes CASSSVTDTQYF.

The chain uses TRBV7-2 and TRBJ2-1, with D tentatively TRBD1 (5 bases). Germline V gene data show CDR1 as SGHTA and CDR2 as FQGNSA. CDR3 length: 15 residues. The ends were cut back, 5 bases at V and 6 bases at J, with 17 bases in the middle. This CDR3 reads CASSPGPVRVNEQFF. The DNA for the CDR3 is TGTGCCAGCAGCCCAGGTCCCGTCAGGGTCAATGAGCAGTTCTTC.

The CDR3 nucleotides are TGTGCCAGCAGTACCGGGGGTACATTAACCTACGAGCAGTACTTC. It specifies CASSTGGTLTYEQYF. J is TRBJ2-7 and V is TRBV28; D is perhaps TRBD2 (6 bases). The germline V and J ends were trimmed by 5 bases and 2 bases, with 16 bases remaining between them. The CDR3 runs 15 residues. In germline, CDR1 is MDHEN, CDR2 SYDVKM. Drawing the rest from reference TRBV28 and TRBJ2-7, the complete variable domain is DVKVTQSSRYLVKRTGEKVFLECVQDMDHENMFWYRQDPGLGLRLIYFSYDVKMKEKGDIPEGYSVSREKKERFSLILESASTNQTSMYLCASSTGGTLTYEQYFGPGTRLTVT.

The chain links TRBV5-1 to TRBJ2-1; TRBD2 aligns across 14 bases. The CDR3 is 17 amino acids. V dropped 4 bases and J dropped 9; count of bases not matched to a gene: 12. Germline-derived CDR1 and CDR2 are SGHRS and YFSETQ. The CDR3 DNA is TGCGCCAGCAGCCTCCAGACTAGCGGGGGGGCCTTTACTGAGCAGTTCTTC. The encoded protein is CASSLQTSGGAFTEQFF.

The V call is TRBV27, the J call TRBJ2-7, with D possibly matching TRBD1 (6 bases). The CDR3 has 15 residues. Per germline, CDR1 MNHEY and CDR2 SMNVEV (reference sequence). The V end was cut by 6 bases, the J end by 0 bases, with 15 bases between. The CDR3 loop reads CASRPDRPPSYEQYF. CDR3 DNA: TGTGCCAGCAGACCCGACAGGCCTCCCTCCTACGAGCAGTACTTC.

The chain combines TRBV28 with TRBJ1-4, with TRBD1 matching over 7 bases. Losses at the gene ends were 2 bases for V and 8 bases for J; bases not matched to a gene: 2. The CDR3 is 13 amino acids. The germline CDR1 and CDR2 sequences are MDHEN and SYDVKM. CDR3: CASSLGQVEKLFF. CDR3 DNA sequence: TGTGCCAGCAGTTTAGGACAGGTAGAAAAACTGTTTTTT.

V is TRBV18 and J is TRBJ2-2; 9 bases map to TRBD1. The CDR3 contains 16 residues. J was trimmed by 6 bases and V by 3 bases; bases with no gene match: 8. Germline CDR1 and CDR2: KGHSH and LQKENI. The CDR3 loop is CASSPLGTGYPGELFF. In DNA, the CDR3 is TGTGCCAGCTCACCCCTCGGGACAGGGTATCCCGGGGAGCTGTTTTTT.

The rearrangement links TRBV9 to TRBJ1-1; a possible D gene is TRBD1 (5 bases). The germline gives CDR1 SGDLS, CDR2 YYNGEE. The CDR3 contains 14 residues. Trimming took off 4 bases at V and 4 bases at J, with 14 bases between the two ends. The CDR3 is CASSPGPGGTEAFF. CDR3 DNA sequence: TGTGCCAGCAGCCCGGGTCCCGGGGGCACTGAAGCTTTCTTT.

The J gene is TRBJ2-7, the V gene TRBV14; 11 positions match TRBD1. Germline lookup yields CDR1 SGHDN and CDR2 FVKESK. This CDR3 is 16 amino acids long. Trimming cost V 4 bases and J 1 base; bases outside gene matches: 6. The CDR3 reads CASSLPGQGVSYEQYF. Here the CDR3 DNA reads TGTGCCAGCAGCCTCCCGGGACAGGGGGTGTCCTACGAGCAGTACTTC.

The chain couples TRBV30 to TRBJ2-2; D is possibly TRBD1 (5 bases). The CDR3 is made up of 12 amino acids. The V gene's germline CDR1 is GTSNPN and CDR2 SVGIG (reference sequence). V was clipped by 5 bases and J by 5 bases, with 9 bases between them. CDR3 amino acids: CAWSDRTGELFF. The CDR3 DNA sequence: TGTGCCTGGTCCGACAGAACCGGGGAGCTGTTTTTT.

This clone was observed a few times. In DNA form, the CDR3 reads TGTGCCTTCTTCAGCGGGAGACCCTACGAGCAGTACTTC. Its translation: CAFFSGRPYEQYF. V gene TRBV30 combines with J gene TRBJ2-7; 8 bases agree with TRBD2. This CDR3 has 13 amino acids. Germline CDR1 reads GTSNPN; CDR2 reads SVGIG (reference sequence). Trimming cost V 7 bases and J 2 bases; bases outside gene matches: 7.

V gene TRBV10-2 combines with J gene TRBJ1-1; D gene unclear. Germline lookup yields CDR1 WSHSY and CDR2 SAAADI. The CDR3 extends over 17 amino acids. Trimming took 6 bases from V and 0 from J, leaving 20 bases between them. The CDR3 region has the DNA TGCGCCAGCAGCAAGAGGGAAGGGTGGTATGTGAACACTGAAGCTTTCTTT. This sequence encodes CASSKREGWYVNTEAFF.